The present T cell receptor beta chain was sequenced within a study of blood T cell repertoires in COVID-19. For the study at large: COVID-19 samples, acute and convalescent, were from the United States, Italy and Spain. PBMCs, B-cell-depleted T cells, or T cells provided the cDNA or gDNA that made up the material.

Germline lookup yields CDR1 SGHRS and CDR2 YFSETQ. The V end lost 0 bases, the J end lost 1 base, and 7 bases lay between the germline ends. The CDR3 has 15 residues. Individuals aged roughly 18 to 95 years were recruited from 24 US areas. Assay used: immunoSEQ multiplex PCR; TCRdb lists only in-frame clones, some missing. This sample has roughly 230,000 clones, with about 86% found just once. The chain joins TRBV5-1 to TRBJ2-2; D unclear. The sequence was collected from a man aged 45-60 years who had recovered from COVID-19. Sequenced material: PBMCs or T cells enriched from blood (not recorded which). The CDR3 region is CASSLAQRNTGELFF. The CDR3 DNA follows: TGCGCCAGCAGCTTGGCCCAGCGGAACACCGGGGAGCTGTTTTTT.